This is a list of T cell receptor beta chains from one sample in a study of blood T cell repertoires in COVID-19. Measured with immunoSEQ multiplex PCR; TCRdb has only the in-frame clones, and not every one. Here the sample spans 70,000 to 80,000 clones, over 80% being singletons. The sequenced sample was peripheral blood. These receptors were collected from a woman over 75 with acute or convalescent COVID-19. CDR3s include the opening cysteine and the closing phenylalanine or tryptophan.

cdr3_length | j_call | v_call | cdr3_aa
15 | TRBJ2-1 | TRBV18 | CASSPPGDYWNEQFF
15 | TRBJ2-1 | TRBV5-1 | CASSLGLAGVDEQFF
17 | TRBJ2-7 | TRBV7-2 | CASSYQNSGSYSYEQYF
13 | TRBJ1-2 | TRBV12-5 | CASGLGGLGGYTF
14 | TRBJ2-1 | TRBV14 | CASSQVRELGEQFF
15 | TRBJ2-2 | TRBV5-1 | CASSWTGLGVGELFF
14 | TRBJ2-7 | TRBV27 | CASSLSLDVYEQYF
14 | TRBJ1-2 | TRBV10-3 | CAISESPGVRGYTF
17 | TRBJ1-2 | TRBV5-5 | CASSLGGMLGRDYGYTF
15 | TRBJ2-3 | TRBV19 | CASSFGGNPTDTQYF
12 | TRBJ1-1 | TRBV29-1 | CSVDSGQGSAFF
15 | TRBJ2-3 | TRBV5-1 | CASKATLAGTDTQYF
13 | TRBJ1-2 | TRBV6-6 | CASRPDSYYGYTF
15 | TRBJ2-1 | TRBV19 | CASSTTAGTFNEQFF
15 | TRBJ2-1 | TRBV5-1 | CASSGQTGSRNEQFF
16 | TRBJ2-3 | TRBV7-2 | CASSEAGTGGIDTQYF
15 | TRBJ2-7 | TRBV2 | CASSRLAGVTYEQYF
20 | TRBJ2-7 | TRBV29-1 | CSVEYRMGISSMREVYEQYF
17 | TRBJ1-3 | TRBV18 | CASPNLAGVTFGNTIYF
15 | TRBJ1-5 | TRBV7-9 | CASSLIEGMSQPQHF
14 | TRBJ1-5 | TRBV10-3 | CATEKGGSNQPQHF
15 | TRBJ2-1 | TRBV10-3 | CAISDDRGFYNEQFF
15 | TRBJ1-2 | TRBV5-1 | CASSRDGTPGDGYTF
15 | TRBJ2-3 | TRBV9 | CASSVRTSRADTQYF
16 | TRBJ1-2 | TRBV5-1 | CASSFGTGLDNYGYTF
16 | TRBJ2-7 | TRBV12-5 | CASAYLAGGPYYEQYF
16 | TRBJ2-3 | TRBV5-4 | CASSRPSGSGTDTQYF
14 | TRBJ2-1 | TRBV6-5 | CASGRLAGEDEQFF
15 | TRBJ2-7 | TRBV28 | CASSFVGQVGGEQYF
12 | TRBJ2-3 | TRBV12-3/TRBV12-4 | CASRTSTDTQYF
12 | TRBJ2-3 | TRBV5-4 | CASSTDFDTQYF
16 | TRBJ2-1 | TRBV5-1 | CASSFRGQGSSNEQFF
16 | TRBJ1-2 | TRBV28 | CASSLTPFRVNYGYTF
15 | TRBJ2-5 | TRBV7-2 | CASSLGSGLRETQYF
12 | TRBJ1-1 | TRBV5-4 | CASSFSGTEAFF
18 | TRBJ1-3 | TRBV13 | CASSSNVLGQPIGNTIYF
15 | TRBJ1-5 | TRBV28 | CASRKMTGSNQPQHF
13 | TRBJ2-1 | TRBV28 | CASSETARNEQFF
15 | TRBJ1-5 | TRBV19 | CASTPIDRSGQPQHF
15 | TRBJ2-2 | TRBV14 | CASSQFRGPAGELFF
15 | TRBJ2-5 | TRBV6-2/TRBV6-3 | CASSYPLAGRETQYF
13 | TRBJ2-7 | TRBV4-3 | CASSQDFGDEQYF
17 | TRBJ2-5 | TRBV11-2 | CASSRLTRAGTMGTQYF
13 | TRBJ2-5 | TRBV3-1/TRBV3-2 | CASRTPGGGTQYF